These 11 T cell receptor beta chains originate from one sample sequenced in a study of CD8 T cells in ankylosing spondylitis. Points from the study as a whole: Within ankylosing spondylitis blood, a TCR beta motif made up of roughly eight highly homologous variants appeared to be characteristic.

The antigens these receptors bind are not known. One entry per CDR3 protein, called by TCRdb with MiXCR from the 5' RACE reads. This table holds 700,000 to 850,000 distinct CDR3 sequences, roughly 10% found once. Material: blood, either unsorted or a sorted T cell fraction (not recorded which). The receptors shown here come from a male donor with ankylosing spondylitis.

This clonotype was counted between two and nine times. This chain links TRBV20-1 with TRBJ2-2; a possible D gene is TRBD1 (6 bases). In germline, CDR1 is DFQATT, CDR2 SNEGSKA (reference sequence). Trimming left V 4 bases short and J 5 bases short, with 14 bases between. CDR3 length equals 14 residues. CDR3 amino acids: CSAIRAQGTGELFF. CDR3 nucleotides: TGCAGTGCTATTCGGGCCCAGGGGACCGGGGAGCTGTTTTTT.

This clonotype was observed at least ten times. The V and J genes are TRBV20-1 and TRBJ2-3, with 10 positions matching TRBD2. V lost 4 bases, J lost 1 base, and 2 bases stayed unmatched. Per the germline V gene, CDR1 is DFQATT and CDR2 is SNEGSKA (reference sequence). There are 14 residues in the CDR3. The CDR3 bases are TGCAGTGCTAAAGGACTAGCGGGCACAGATACGCAGTATTTT. Its translation is CSAKGLAGTDTQYF.

Here the CDR3 reads CASSQQGQGDGYTF. DNA of the CDR3: TGTGCCAGCAGCCAACAAGGACAAGGGGACGGCTACACCTTC. V gene TRBV12-3 or TRBV12-4 combines with J gene TRBJ1-2, with a weak D call TRBD1 (5 bases). CDR3 length: 14 amino acids. V was pared by 6 bases and J by 8 bases, with 19 bases between.

This clonotype turned up a few times. The rearrangement uses TRBV5-1 and TRBJ2-7; 7 positions agree with TRBD2. After removal of 7 bases from V and 5 bases from J, the junction contained 12 bases not matched to a gene. The CDR3 has 14 amino acids. Germline V lookup: CDR1 SGHRS, CDR2 YFSETQ. The CDR3 DNA reads TGCGCCAGCTCTACTAGCGCGGGAGAGAACGAGCAGTACTTC. Amino acids: CASSTSAGENEQYF.

The chain joins TRBV7-9 to TRBJ1-2, with TRBD1 identical over 8 bases. CDR3 length equals 13 residues. Trimming took 5 bases from V and 7 from J; bases not matched to a gene: 6. Germline CDR1 is SEHNR and CDR2 is FQNEAQ (reference sequence). CDR3 nucleotides: TGTGCCAGCAGCGAACCGGACAGGGCTGGCTACACCTTC. This translates into CASSEPDRAGYTF.

This clonotype was detected many times. The chain uses TRBV7-2 and TRBJ1-2; D call uncertain. Germline CDR1 and CDR2: SGHTA and FQGNSA. The CDR3 is 16 amino acids. V was trimmed by 1 base and J by 7 bases, leaving 19 bases between them. CDR3 in DNA: TGTGCCAGCAGCTTAGATTCAGTCCCCAGTTCCGGTGGCTACACCTTC. Protein sequence: CASSLDSVPSSGGYTF.

This chain links TRBV11-2 with TRBJ2-2; no clear D gene. With 4 bases removed from V and 5 bases from J, the gap between germline ends came to 11 bases. Germline loops: CDR1 SGHAT, CDR2 FQNNGV. The CDR3 runs 14 residues. This CDR3 reads CASSSRFGTGELFF. The CDR3 DNA follows: TGTGCCAGCAGCTCCAGGTTTGGGACCGGGGAGCTGTTTTTT. Complete variable domain (other parts from reference TRBV11-2 and TRBJ2-2): EAGVAQSPRYKIIEKRQSVAFWCNPISGHATLYWYQQILGQGPKLLIQFQNNGVVDDSQLPKDRFSAERLKGVDSTLKIQPAKLEDSAVYLCASSSRFGTGELFFGEGSRLTVL.

This clonotype came up many times. The chain joins TRBV5-1 to TRBJ2-7, with 10 positions matching TRBD2. The length of the CDR3 is 15 residues. V trimming: 4 bases; J trimming: 3 bases; junction bases outside the gene matches: 7. Germline loops: CDR1 SGHRS, CDR2 YFSETQ. In DNA form, the CDR3 reads TGCGCCAGCAGCCCGCACGTAGCGGGGGGCTACGAGCAGTACTTC. It is translated as CASSPHVAGGYEQYF.

V usage is TRBV20-1 and J usage is TRBJ1-2; tentative D call: TRBD1 (6 bases). Between the trimmed V and J ends, which lost 6 bases and 8 bases, there was a span of 19 bases. Germline V gene sequence: CDR1 DFQATT, CDR2 SNEGSKA (reference sequence). The CDR3 consists of 13 residues. Here the CDR3 DNA reads TGCAGTGCATATTTACAGGGATTGTGGGGCTACACCTTC. Amino acid sequence: CSAYLQGLWGYTF.

This sequence joins TRBV5-1 and TRBJ1-5; TRBD1 matches at 8 bases. Trimming at V came to 4 bases and at J to 7 bases, leaving 10 bases not matched to a gene. CDR1 is SGHRS and CDR2 is YFSETQ in the germline V gene. The CDR3 runs to 15 residues. This CDR3 reads CASSVGQGWGQPQHF. In DNA, the CDR3 is TGCGCCAGCAGCGTAGGACAGGGTTGGGGACAGCCCCAGCATTTT.

CDR3 bases: TGTGCCAGCATGTCGTGGAGAAGGAACACTGAAGCTTTCTTT. Its translation is CASMSWRRNTEAFF. The J gene is TRBJ1-1, the V gene TRBV12-3 or TRBV12-4; D unresolved. The V gene lost 7 bases and the J gene lost 1 base, with 13 bases spanning the gap. The CDR3 extends over 14 amino acids.